Listed here is a single TCR beta chain. What it binds is not known. The data derive from a study of shared clonotypes between healthy human individuals. Study in general: The study used three CD4 naive, three CD4 memory, two CD8 naive and one CD8 memory plate per donor. Study results and limitations: A reduction in generation probabilities was seen for non-shared clonotypes relative to those shared by all four donors.

Donors, without exception, were Caucasian adults residing in Nashville, Tennessee. CDR3 length equals 12 residues. The V end lost 1 base, the J end lost 4 bases, and 4 bases lay between the germline ends. The V gene's germline CDR1 is ENHRY and CDR2 SYGVKD. TCRdb keeps only in-frame clones here, not all; method: immunoSEQ multiplex PCR. The sample holds under 1,100,000 clones, around 82% seen once. This receptor was taken from a man aged 18-30 years in good health. Some clones in this sample may be carry-over from other donors' samples. Sequences were obtained from memory CD4+ T cells from PBMCs. Regarding subset: CD45RA-negative fraction. The rearrangement joins TRBV10-3 to TRBJ1-2; D is undetermined. The CDR3 DNA follows: TGTGCCATCAGTGAGTGGGGCTATGGCTACACCTTC. As protein: CAISEWGYGYTF.